Listed below are T cell receptor beta chains from one sample, sequenced in a study of T cell repertoires in cytomegalovirus infection. MiXCR was run by TCRdb on the reads, yielding one entry per CDR3 protein. Of about 80,000 distinct CDR3 sequences in the sample, about 3.8% were seen once. Input material: PBMCs. The receptors stem from a human donor in good health (CMV status not recorded). Some clones in this sample may be carry-over from other donors' samples. The CDR3 runs from the conserved cysteine through the conserved F or W. D genes are given only for firm matches. Size is stated as once, few or many counts, or a class when the clone is expanded.

TRBD2,TRBV7-6,TRBJ2-3,many,17,TGTGCCAGCAGCTCGCTTCCCAGCGGGGGGGAAGCAGATACGCAGTATTTT,CASSSLPSGGEADTQYF
-,TRBV7-2,TRBJ1-4,medium-sized,13,TGTGCCAGCAGCCCCGTTTCTGGCGAAAAACTGTTTTTT,CASSPVSGEKLFF
-,TRBV15,TRBJ2-3,many,15,TGTGCCACCAGCAGGGACACCCCTTCGGGAGATACGCAGTATTTT,CATSRDTPSGDTQYF
TRBD1,TRBV4-1,TRBJ2-1,many,17,TGCGCCAGCAGCCAAGTGGACCTGAGGACAGGGAGCAATGAGCAGTTCTTC,CASSQVDLRTGSNEQFF
TRBD2,TRBV20-1,TRBJ2-1,many,15,TGCAGTGCTAGGAGGCGGGGACTAGCGGGGAATGAGCAGTTCTTC,CSARRRGLAGNEQFF
-,TRBV7-9,TRBJ1-3,many,18,TGTGCCAGCAGCTTAGTATCCGGGGATGGAGGCTCTGGAAACACCATATATTTT,CASSLVSGDGGSGNTIYF
-,TRBV12-3/TRBV12-4,TRBJ2-7,many,13,TGTGCCAGCAGCCTAAGACTGAATTACGAGCAGTACTTC,CASSLRLNYEQYF
TRBD1,TRBV7-9,TRBJ2-6,many,18,TGTGCCAGCAGCTCCGAGGGGGCTCCTTCGGCTGGGGCCAACGTCCTGACTTTC,CASSSEGAPSAGANVLTF
TRBD1,TRBV20-1,TRBJ1-5,many,14,TGCAGTGCTAGAGGGGGACAGGGGAATCAGCCCCAGCATTTT,CSARGGQGNQPQHF
-,TRBV20-1,TRBJ2-6,many,15,TGCAGTGCTCTTAACCCGAGCTCTGGGGCCAACGTCCTGACTTTC,CSALNPSSGANVLTF
TRBD2,TRBV27,TRBJ2-7,many,15,TGTGCCAGCAGTTTCAGTTTCGGGGGGTTTAACGAGCAGTACTTC,CASSFSFGGFNEQYF
-,TRBV12-5,TRBJ1-1,many,14,TGTGCTAGTGCCTCTACAGGGAGCGTCACTGAAGCTTTCTTT,CASASTGSVTEAFF
-,TRBV28,TRBJ2-7,many,13,TGTGCCAGCATAGGAGCGCATTTATACGAGCAGTACTTC,CASIGAHLYEQYF
-,TRBV2,TRBJ1-6,many,15,TGTGCCAGCAGTGACGGGCCAGTTCCCAATTCACCCCTCCACTTT,CASSDGPVPNSPLHF
-,TRBV4-1,TRBJ2-7,many,15,TGCGCCAGCAGCCAAGATTGGAACAGCCCCTACGAGCAGTACTTC,CASSQDWNSPYEQYF
TRBD1,TRBV28,TRBJ1-1,many,16,TGTGCCAGCACCGATGAGGGGGCCATCATGAACACTGAAGCTTTCTTT,CASTDEGAIMNTEAFF
-,TRBV16,TRBJ1-5,many,15,TGTGCCAGCAGCCAATTATCCGGGGTCGGGCAGCCCCAGCATTTT,CASSQLSGVGQPQHF
TRBD2,TRBV7-2,TRBJ2-1,many,14,TGTGCCAGCGGATCCAAGTGGGGGGGCAATGAGCAGTTCTTC,CASGSKWGGNEQFF
TRBD1,TRBV7-2,TRBJ2-1,many,16,TGTGCCAGCATCTTAACAGGGGATCTCTTCTACAATGAGCAGTTCTTC,CASILTGDLFYNEQFF
-,TRBV6-2/TRBV6-3,TRBJ1-1,many,14,TGTGCCAGCAGTTACGCAGGGCCTGACACTGAAGCTTTCTTT,CASSYAGPDTEAFF
-,TRBV5-4,TRBJ2-7,many,16,TGTGCCAGCAGCATAATGGGAGGATTAACGCGCTACGAGCAGTACTTC,CASSIMGGLTRYEQYF
-,TRBV28,TRBJ1-1,many,11,TGTGCCAGCAGCTATGGACAGGAAGCTTTCTTT,CASSYGQEAFF
-,TRBV4-1,TRBJ1-5,many,18,TGCGCCAGCAGCCAAGAATGGCTCACAGGGAGAGGTAATCAGCCCCAGCATTTT,CASSQEWLTGRGNQPQHF
-,TRBV20-1,TRBJ2-6,many,14,TGCAGTGGGTCTGCGAGCTCTGGGGCCAACGTCCTGACTTTC,CSGSASSGANVLTF
TRBD1,TRBV20-1,TRBJ2-1,many,15,TGCAGTGCTCGTAAAAGGGACAGGGACTACAATGAGCAGTTCTTC,CSARKRDRDYNEQFF
-,TRBV24-1,TRBJ1-6,many,15,TGTGCCACCAGTGATTCCCGCGGGGGGAATTCACCCCTCCACTTT,CATSDSRGGNSPLHF